These 21 T cell receptor beta chains were all obtained from the same sample, sequenced in a study of PD-L1 blockade in urothelial cancer (dated 2017 in TCRdb). This sample's time point label indicates: pretreatment peripheral blood. Library method: the immunoSEQ multiplex PCR assay. In its TCRdb copy, this immuneACCESS table keeps in-frame sequences only and misses some clones. Where compared with another copy, unresolved V genes explain less than half of these, and the others have no known cause. The sample yields 130,000 or so clones; about 88% were counted once. The ten largest clones represent about 2.9% of the sample. Material: PBMCs, obtained around atezolizumab (anti-PD-L1) treatment. The receptor source for this set is a man aged 50 or older with urothelial cancer.

Concerning this clone: At one end, the junction sequence differs from germline, possibly due to a read error. The chain couples TRBV5-1 to TRBJ2-7; D is possibly TRBD1 (5 bases). CDR3 length equals 13 residues. The germline gives CDR1 SGHRS, CDR2 YFSETQ. This chain's CDR3 is CASSLDNTYEQYF. CDR3 DNA: TGCGCCAGCAGTTTGGACAACACCTACGAGCAGTACTTC.

The chain uses TRBV9 and TRBJ1-1, with 8 bases lining up with TRBD1. The germline gives CDR1 SGDLS, CDR2 YYNGEE. The CDR3 is 15 residues long. Unmatched junction bases numbered 5, after V lost 3 bases and J lost 1 base. CDR3 bases: TGTGCCAGCAGCGCATCCGGGACAGGGAACACTGAAGCTTTCTTT. It yields the protein CASSASGTGNTEAFF.

The chain links TRBV30 to TRBJ2-7, with a weak D call TRBD2 (6 bases). Germline values: CDR1 GTSNPN, CDR2 SVGIG (reference sequence). This CDR3 spans 15 amino acids. V lost 3 bases, J lost 1 base, and 16 bases lay in between. The CDR3 sequence: CAWRGDSRGSYEQYF. The CDR3 bases are TGTGCCTGGAGGGGGGACTCAAGAGGGTCCTACGAGCAGTACTTC.

This chain joins TRBV14 and TRBJ1-5; no reliable D call. The CDR3 runs 13 residues. Germline V gene lookup returns CDR1 SGHDN and CDR2 FVKESK. V dropped 1 base and J dropped 7 bases, with 8 bases sitting between them. The CDR3 here is CASSQGLSQPQHF. In nucleotides, the CDR3 is TGTGCCAGCAGCCAAGGACTGTCCCAGCCCCAGCATTTT.

The chain recombines TRBV18 with TRBJ2-5; D uncertain. The length of the CDR3 is 14 residues. The V end was cut by 3 bases, the J end by 0 bases, with 8 bases between. Germline CDR1 KGHSH, CDR2 LQKENI. As DNA, the CDR3 is TGTGCCAGCTCACCCCGAGCAAACCAAGAGACCCAGTACTTC. As protein: CASSPRANQETQYF.

The rearrangement joins TRBV4-1 to TRBJ1-5; no clear D gene. The V end lost 1 base, the J end lost 5 bases, and 6 bases lay between the germline ends. Looked up from germline, CDR1 is MGHRA and CDR2 is YSYEKL. The CDR3 loop spans 13 amino acids. This CDR3 reads CASSQGEDQPQHF. The CDR3 DNA reads TGCGCCAGCAGCCAAGGAGAGGATCAGCCCCAGCATTTT.

V usage is TRBV5-1 and J usage is TRBJ1-2, with 7 bases that match TRBD1. Germline V lookup: CDR1 SGHRS, CDR2 YFSETQ. Trimming removed 3 bases from V and 8 bases from J; junction bases left unmatched: 7. The CDR3 runs to 13 residues. The CDR3 protein is CASSYDRVGGYTF. The CDR3 DNA sequence: TGCGCCAGCAGCTACGACAGGGTAGGAGGCTACACCTTC.

The chain carries TRBV6-1 and TRBJ1-2; no definite D call. The CDR3 has 12 residues. Germline V gene lookup returns CDR1 MNHNS and CDR2 SASEGT. V was trimmed by 0 bases and J by 13 bases, leaving 12 bases between them. CDR3 bases: TGTGCCAGCAGTGAAGCGAGAGGATTTTGCACCTTC. It is translated as CASSEARGFCTF.

The genes are TRBV19 and TRBJ1-2; TRBD1 aligns across 8 bases. V dropped 3 bases and J dropped 7; count of bases not matched to a gene: 13. Per germline, CDR1 LNHDA and CDR2 SQIVND (reference sequence). The CDR3 is 16 residues long. This chain's CDR3 is CASSIGSGGQGSGYTF. The CDR3 DNA reads as TGTGCCAGTAGTATCGGTTCCGGAGGACAGGGTAGTGGCTACACCTTC.

This chain joins TRBV27 and TRBJ2-7; 7 nucleotides agree with TRBD1. This CDR3 is 15 amino acids long. V was pared by 5 bases and J by 4 bases, with 11 bases of the junction left unmatched. CDR1 and CDR2 (germline): MNHEY, SMNVEV (reference sequence). The CDR3 coding sequence is TGTGCCAGCAGTCCCAGGGAAGGGGGCTCTTACGAGCAGTACTTC. It yields the protein CASSPREGGSYEQYF.

V and J are TRBV2 and TRBJ2-7, with D perhaps TRBD1 (6 bases). The CDR3 extends over 16 amino acids. V was clipped by 7 bases and J by 3 bases, with 22 bases between them. CDR1 and CDR2 (germline): SNHLY, FYNNEI. This CDR3 reads CASKPVRGGTDYEQYF. CDR3 DNA sequence: TGTGCCAGCAAGCCGGTGAGAGGGGGAACGGACTACGAGCAGTACTTC.

The rearrangement links TRBV28 to TRBJ2-7; possibly TRBD2 for D (5 bases). This CDR3 comprises 14 residues. From germline, CDR1 is MDHEN and CDR2 SYDVKM. V gave up 7 bases and J gave up 3 bases, with 16 bases separating them. CDR3 sequence reads: CASNPVGRDYEQYF. For the CDR3, the DNA is TGTGCCAGCAACCCAGTAGGGAGAGACTACGAGCAGTACTTC.

This clone was found once. The rearrangement links TRBV2 to TRBJ1-2; no clear D. Trimming took 4 bases from V and 10 from J, leaving 13 bases between them. CDR3 length: 12 amino acids. Germline assignment: CDR1 SNHLY and CDR2 FYNNEI. DNA of the CDR3: TGTGCCAGCAGTGTTAACCCCGGGGACTACACCTTC. This codes for CASSVNPGDYTF.

The gene calls are TRBV29-1 and TRBJ1-2, with 7 bases matching TRBD1. V trimming: 3 bases; J trimming: 5 bases; junction bases outside the gene matches: 12. Per germline, CDR1 SQVTM and CDR2 ANQGSEA. This CDR3 has 15 residues. The CDR3 here is CSVDGSDRAGYGYTF. CDR3 nucleotide sequence: TGCAGCGTTGACGGTTCCGACAGGGCTGGATATGGCTACACCTTC.

The chain has TRBV19 and TRBJ2-1, with 8 bases aligning to TRBD1. The CDR3 has 16 residues. Germline lookup yields CDR1 LNHDA and CDR2 SQIVND (reference sequence). V was clipped by 5 bases and J by 0 bases; unmatched bases: 6. CDR3 residues: CASSVLTGVSYNEQFF. DNA of the CDR3: TGTGCCAGTAGTGTTCTGACAGGGGTCTCCTACAATGAGCAGTTCTTC.

This clone showed up just a few times. The CDR3: CASSSWEGGETQYF. DNA of the CDR3: TGTGCCAGCAGCTCCTGGGAGGGAGGAGAGACCCAGTACTTC. The chain couples TRBV28 to TRBJ2-5, with 7 bases identical to TRBD2. There are 14 residues in the CDR3. J gave up 4 bases and V 6 bases, and 8 bases lay outside the gene matches. Germline CDR1 reads MDHEN; CDR2 reads SYDVKM.

About this clone itself: This is likely a read error, given that the CDR3 carries no conserved phenylalanine or tryptophan at its end. The DNA is left out, because the CDR3 cannot be placed on it with certainty; the CDR3 is given as TCRdb lists it. The chain employs TRBV6-1 and TRBJ2-7; no check of the table's D call, TRBD2, against the DNA was made. The CDR3 is 12 residues long, ends included. CDR1 and CDR2 (germline): MNHNS, SASEGT. Here the CDR3 reads CASSEGGLAGDL.

The chain joins TRBV5-6 to TRBJ1-2; TRBD1 is a possible D gene (6 bases). Germline CDR1 reads SGHDT; CDR2 reads YYEEEE. The CDR3 has 15 residues. V was pared by 4 bases and J by 3 bases, with 16 bases between. The CDR3 here is CASSIHRVNYYGYTF. As DNA, the CDR3 is TGTGCCAGCAGCATCCACAGGGTTAATTACTATGGCTACACCTTC.

The rearrangement joins TRBV6-6 to TRBJ1-6, with a possible D match to TRBD1 (6 bases). The CDR3 runs to 14 residues. Trimming left V 1 base short and J 11 bases short, with 12 bases between. Germline V gene data show CDR1 as MNHNY and CDR2 as SVGAGI (reference sequence). The CDR3 protein is CASSYWGGQAPLHF. The DNA of the CDR3 is TGTGCCAGCAGTTACTGGGGGGGCCAGGCACCCCTCCACTTT.

The rearrangement links TRBV6-1 to TRBJ2-1; D unclear. Deletions cut 2 bases from V and 0 bases from J, with 11 bases between. Germline V gives CDR1 MNHNS, CDR2 SASEGT. The CDR3 spans 16 residues. The CDR3 DNA is TGTGCCAGCAGTGAACTTGTCGGTAGCTCCTACAATGAGCAGTTCTTC. Its translation is CASSELVGSSYNEQFF.

The genes are TRBV7-9 and TRBJ1-5; tentatively, D is TRBD1 (6 bases). CDR3 size: 15 residues. CDR1 and CDR2 from the germline V gene are SEHNR and FQNEAQ (reference sequence). Trimming cost V 1 base and J 5 bases, with 12 bases left between them. The CDR3 is CASSLETGGHQPQHF. The CDR3 DNA sequence: TGTGCCAGCAGCTTAGAAACGGGGGGCCATCAGCCCCAGCATTTT.